This paragraph covers one T cell receptor beta chain sequence. These data originate in a study of blood T cell repertoires in COVID-19. The length of the CDR3 is 15 residues. Under the authors' procedure: Reference gene primer amplification gave nucleated cell count estimates. Sequenced by immunoSEQ multiplex PCR; TCRdb stores in-frame clones only, minus some. The D gene and trimming were derived from the DNA, and the V and J assignments and clone size from that table. Of 200,000 to 250,000 clones listed, 86% are singletons. This clonotype was obtained from an older man with acute or convalescent COVID-19. Source material: peripheral blood. The genes are TRBV21-1 and TRBJ1-5; the D call of TRBD1 is as the table states it, not checked on the DNA. TRBV21-1 is a pseudogene segment. The CDR3: CASRSGIWRGQPQHF. CDR3 DNA sequence: TGTGCCAGCAGGTCAGGGATTTGGCGAGGTCAGCCCCAGCATTTT.